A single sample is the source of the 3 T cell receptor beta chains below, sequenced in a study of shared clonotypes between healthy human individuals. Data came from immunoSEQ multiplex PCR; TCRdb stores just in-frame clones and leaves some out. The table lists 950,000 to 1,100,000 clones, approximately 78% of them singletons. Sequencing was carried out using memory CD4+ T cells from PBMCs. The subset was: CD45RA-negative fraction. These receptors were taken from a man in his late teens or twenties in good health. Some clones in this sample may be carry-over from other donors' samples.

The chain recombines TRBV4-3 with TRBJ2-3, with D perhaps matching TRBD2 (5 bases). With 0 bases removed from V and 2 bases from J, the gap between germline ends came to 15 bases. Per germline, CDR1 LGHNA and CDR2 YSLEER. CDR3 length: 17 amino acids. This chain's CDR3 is CASSQDRGNSPTDTQYF. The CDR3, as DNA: TGCGCCAGCAGCCAAGATCGGGGTAACTCACCCACAGATACGCAGTATTTT.

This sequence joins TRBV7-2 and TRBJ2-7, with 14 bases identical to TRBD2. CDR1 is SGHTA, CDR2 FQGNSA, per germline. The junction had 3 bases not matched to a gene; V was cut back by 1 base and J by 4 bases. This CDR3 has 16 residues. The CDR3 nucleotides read TGTGCCAGCAGCTTAGGGGGACTAGCGGGAGTGTACGAGCAGTACTTC. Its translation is CASSLGGLAGVYEQYF.

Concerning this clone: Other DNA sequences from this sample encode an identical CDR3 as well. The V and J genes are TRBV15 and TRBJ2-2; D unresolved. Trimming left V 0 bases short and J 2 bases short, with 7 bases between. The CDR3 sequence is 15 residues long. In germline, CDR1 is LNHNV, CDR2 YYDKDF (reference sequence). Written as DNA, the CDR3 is TGTGCCACCAGCAGAGAAGGTCTCAACACCGGGGAGCTGTTTTTT. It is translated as CATSREGLNTGELFF.